Listed here are 28 T cell receptor beta chains from one sample, sequenced in a study of PD-1 blockade in mismatch repair-deficient tumors. The repertoire was sequenced with immunoSEQ multiplex PCR; TCRdb's copy has only in-frame clones and lacks some. The sample holds about 130,000 clones; around nine tenths are singletons and the top ten take around 11%. The sequencing used peripheral blood, collected approximately 70 weeks after starting pembrolizumab. The origin of the receptors is an adult with mismatch repair-deficient cancer.

V usage is TRBV7-6 and J usage is TRBJ2-1, with 9 positions matching TRBD1. CDR1 and CDR2 from the germline V gene are SGHVS and FNYEAQ. This CDR3 is built from 16 residues. V trimming: 2 bases; J trimming: 7 bases; junction bases outside the gene matches: 9. DNA of the CDR3: TGTGCCAGCAGCTTAACCCCGGGACAGGGTGGTAATGAGCAGTTCTTC. It yields the protein CASSLTPGQGGNEQFF.

V usage is TRBV4-1 and J usage is TRBJ2-7; D unresolved. CDR1 is MGHRA and CDR2 is YSYEKL in the germline V gene. The V gene lost 4 bases and the J gene lost 2 bases, with 15 bases spanning the gap. This CDR3 has 15 residues. CDR3 DNA: TGCGCCAGCAGCCGCGGTCAGGCCGGAACCTACGAGCAGTACTTC. Its translation is CASSRGQAGTYEQYF.

This chain links TRBV4-3 with TRBJ2-3, with D perhaps matching TRBD2 (5 bases). The germline gives CDR1 LGHNA, CDR2 YSLEER. Deletions cut 0 bases from V and 6 bases from J, with 13 bases between. This CDR3 has 15 residues. The CDR3 DNA reads TGCGCCAGCAGCCAAGACGTCATCGGGGATGATACGCAGTATTTT. This encodes CASSQDVIGDDTQYF.

The gene calls are TRBV5-1 and TRBJ1-2; 7 bases match TRBD1. Germline trimming cut 1 base from V and 6 bases from J; bases unmatched to any gene: 12. CDR1 SGHRS and CDR2 YFSETQ come from the germline V gene. The CDR3 consists of 16 residues. CDR3: CASSLIEGQVRDGYTF. The CDR3 nucleotides read TGCGCCAGCAGCTTGATTGAAGGACAGGTGAGGGATGGCTACACCTTC.

The genes are TRBV11-3 and TRBJ2-5; tentatively, D is TRBD1 (6 bases). Germline CDR1 is SGHNT and CDR2 is YENEEA. Trimming took off 5 bases at V and 6 bases at J, with 13 bases between the two ends. CDR3 size: 13 residues. The CDR3 nucleotides are TGTGCCAGCAGCCCCACAGGGTTGCAGACCCAGTACTTC. This sequence encodes CASSPTGLQTQYF.

This chain uses TRBV5-5 with TRBJ2-7; D gene ambiguous. Looked up from germline, CDR1 is SGHKS and CDR2 is YYEKEE (reference sequence). CDR3 length equals 13 residues. Deletions cut 4 bases from V and 2 bases from J, with 10 bases between. CDR3 coding DNA: TGTGCCAGCAGCCCCCTCACAGCCTACGAGCAGTACTTC. Amino acid sequence: CASSPLTAYEQYF.

V and J are TRBV11-2 and TRBJ2-1; no clear D. The V and J ends lost 0 bases and 8 bases respectively, with 11 bases between them. This CDR3 is 14 amino acids long. From germline, CDR1 is SGHAT and CDR2 FQNNGV. For the CDR3, the DNA is TGTGCCAGCAGCTTAGAAGCATATAGGGATGAGCAGTTCTTC. This gives the protein CASSLEAYRDEQFF.

This clone was counted once. V gene TRBV10-2 combines with J gene TRBJ2-2, with a tentative D call TRBD1 (7 bases). V was clipped by 7 bases and J by 0 bases, with 12 bases between them. This CDR3 spans 15 amino acids. Germline loops: CDR1 WSHSY, CDR2 SAAADI. Written as DNA, the CDR3 is TGCGCCAGCACCGCGGGACAGACGAACACCGGGGAGCTGTTTTTT. Translated, it gives CASTAGQTNTGELFF.

V gene TRBV5-1 combines with J gene TRBJ2-5; 10 nucleotides match TRBD1. Germline V gene data show CDR1 as SGHRS and CDR2 as YFSETQ. This CDR3 has 16 amino acids. V lost 2 bases, J lost 5 bases, and 9 bases stayed unmatched. The CDR3 region is CASSFPGQGFAETQYF. The CDR3 bases are TGCGCCAGCAGCTTTCCGGGACAGGGGTTCGCGGAGACCCAGTACTTC.

This sequence joins TRBV2 and TRBJ2-7; D perhaps matches TRBD1 (5 bases). V lost 0 bases and J 1 base, leaving 13 bases between the germline ends. Looked up from germline, CDR1 is SNHLY and CDR2 is FYNNEI. The CDR3 is 16 residues long. In DNA, the CDR3 is TGTGCCAGCAGTGAAGCGATCAGACAGAAATCCTACGAGCAGTACTTC. Translating it yields CASSEAIRQKSYEQYF.

The V gene is TRBV6-5, the J gene TRBJ2-3, with 10 bases aligning to TRBD1. The CDR3 loop spans 14 amino acids. Looked up from germline, CDR1 is MNHEY and CDR2 is SVGAGI. J was trimmed by 3 bases and V by 6 bases; bases with no gene match: 3. The DNA for the CDR3 is TGTGCCAGCAGAAGGACAGGGGGGACAGATACGCAGTATTTT. Encoded protein: CASRRTGGTDTQYF.

The chain employs TRBV5-6 and TRBJ2-6, with D possibly matching TRBD1 (5 bases). Trimming shortened V by 4 bases and J by 2 bases, and 13 bases separated the two germline ends. Germline CDR1 is SGHDT and CDR2 is YYEEEE. The CDR3 runs to 16 residues. The CDR3 is CASSTGVSAGANVLTF. CDR3 coding DNA: TGTGCCAGCAGCACAGGCGTCAGCGCTGGGGCCAACGTCCTGACTTTC.

The rearrangement links TRBV2 to TRBJ2-3; 14 bases match TRBD2. The CDR3 consists of 18 residues. V trimming: 3 bases; J trimming: 1 base; junction bases outside the gene matches: 6. The germline gives CDR1 SNHLY, CDR2 FYNNEI. Here the CDR3 reads CASSETSGRALGTDTQYF. The CDR3 nucleotides are TGTGCCAGCAGTGAGACTAGCGGGAGGGCCCTAGGCACAGATACGCAGTATTTT. The complete variable domain, with remaining parts taken from reference TRBV2 and TRBJ2-3, reads EPEVTQTPSHQVTQMGQEVILRCVPISNHLYFYWYRQILGQKVEFLVSFYNNEISEKSEIFDDQFSVERPDGSNFTLKIRSTKLEDSAMYFCASSETSGRALGTDTQYFGPGTRLTVL.

This rearrangement joins TRBV6-5 to TRBJ1-1; a possible D gene is TRBD1 (5 bases). CDR3 length equals 15 residues. Trimming left V 5 bases short and J 3 bases short, with 16 bases between. The germline V gene encodes CDR1 MNHEY and CDR2 SVGAGI. CDR3 sequence: CASSRRDPRHTEAFF. The CDR3 nucleotides read TGTGCCAGCAGTCGCCGGGACCCAAGACACACTGAAGCTTTCTTT.

V and J are TRBV5-1 and TRBJ2-1; tentatively, D is TRBD2 (5 bases). The V gene's germline CDR1 is SGHRS and CDR2 YFSETQ. The CDR3 loop spans 13 amino acids. CDR3 protein: CTSAAGSYNEQFF. CDR3 in DNA: TGCACATCAGCGGCGGGCTCCTACAATGAGCAGTTCTTC.

The rearrangement joins TRBV28 to TRBJ2-5, with 11 nucleotides matching TRBD2. The V segment lost 1 base and the J segment 4 bases; nucleotides outside the gene matches: 8. Germline V CDR1 and CDR2: MDHEN, SYDVKM. The CDR3 contains 17 residues. Here the CDR3 DNA reads TGTGCCAGCAGTTTATCTGGGACTAGCGGAGGGAGAGAGACCCAGTACTTC. Its translation: CASSLSGTSGGRETQYF.

This clone was observed a single time. The rearrangement joins TRBV5-6 to TRBJ1-5; TRBD1 agrees at 8 bases. The junction had 12 bases not matched to a gene; V was cut back by 4 bases and J by 3 bases. The germline V gene has CDR1 SGHDT and CDR2 YYEEEE. The CDR3 has 17 residues. This chain's CDR3 is CASSLGTGIGPNQPQHF. The CDR3 bases are TGTGCCAGCAGCCTTGGGACAGGTATCGGCCCCAATCAGCCCCAGCATTTT.

In its sample, this clone was seen many times. The chain links TRBV28 to TRBJ2-7; maybe TRBD2 (6 bases). The CDR3 has 12 residues. Germline CDR1 is MDHEN and CDR2 is SYDVKM. With 7 bases removed from V and 7 bases from J, the gap between germline ends came to 14 bases. CDR3 DNA: TGTGCCAGCACCCCACCCCGGGGGGAGCAGTACTTC. Protein: CASTPPRGEQYF.

The rearrangement links TRBV7-9 to TRBJ2-7; 8 bases map to TRBD2. CDR1 and CDR2 (germline): SEHNR, FQNEAQ (reference sequence). J lost 2 bases, V lost 3 bases, and 3 bases had no gene match. CDR3 length equals 14 residues. In DNA, the CDR3 is TGTGCCAGCAGCTTTGGCGGGAGGACCTACGAGCAGTACTTC. Its protein product is CASSFGGRTYEQYF.

The gene calls are TRBV4-1 and TRBJ2-7; TRBD1 is a possible D gene (5 bases). Germline CDR1 reads MGHRA; CDR2 reads YSYEKL. The CDR3 runs 15 residues. V was clipped by 1 base and J by 5 bases, with 15 bases between them. This CDR3 reads CASSQAMGTGHEQYF. CDR3 coding DNA: TGCGCCAGCAGCCAAGCGATGGGTACAGGCCACGAGCAGTACTTC.

The chain is built from TRBV9 and TRBJ1-2; D is unclear. The CDR3 is 10 amino acids. The V gene lost 4 bases and the J gene lost 14 bases, with 12 bases spanning the gap. Per the germline V gene, CDR1 is SGDLS and CDR2 is YYNGEE. The CDR3 is CASSPGEGTF. The CDR3 DNA sequence: TGTGCCAGCAGCCCTGGCGAGGGAACCTTC.

The rearrangement uses TRBV6-5 and TRBJ1-2; D not certain. The germline V gene encodes CDR1 MNHEY and CDR2 SVGAGI. V lost 6 bases, J lost 8 bases, and 13 bases lay in between. The CDR3 length is 12 residues. CDR3 sequence reads: CASSASMGGYTF. The CDR3 DNA reads TGTGCCAGCAGCGCCAGCATGGGCGGCTACACCTTC.

This chain uses TRBV6-4 with TRBJ2-1; no definite D call. The CDR3 is made up of 14 amino acids. Germline V gene sequence: CDR1 MRHNA, CDR2 SNTAGT. V lost 6 bases and J lost 0, with 9 bases in between. CDR3 in amino acids: CASSVGYSYNEQFF. The CDR3 region has the DNA TGTGCCAGCAGCGTCGGGTACTCCTACAATGAGCAGTTCTTC.

This chain joins TRBV9 and TRBJ1-2, with a possible D match to TRBD1 (6 bases). CDR1 SGDLS and CDR2 YYNGEE come from the germline V gene. The V and J ends lost 0 bases and 2 bases respectively, with 14 bases between them. The CDR3 contains 16 residues. This chain's CDR3 is CASSVAEGGGNYGYTF. CDR3 in DNA: TGTGCCAGCAGCGTAGCAGAGGGGGGCGGAAACTATGGCTACACCTTC.

The rearrangement uses TRBV13 and TRBJ2-1; D is unclear. Germline assignment: CDR1 PRHDT and CDR2 FYEKMQ (reference sequence). The CDR3 has 12 residues. The germline V and J ends were trimmed by 1 base and 6 bases, with 4 bases remaining between them. The CDR3 reads CASSLEVNEQFF. In DNA form, the CDR3 reads TGTGCCAGCAGCTTAGAGGTCAATGAGCAGTTCTTC.

V and J are TRBV7-6 and TRBJ2-1; D uncertain. The V end lost 5 bases, the J end lost 2 bases, and 4 bases lay between the germline ends. There are 12 residues in the CDR3. CDR1 is SGHVS and CDR2 is FNYEAQ in the germline V gene. The CDR3 nucleotides are TGTGCCAGCAGCCTCCCCTACAATGAGCAGTTCTTC. Protein product: CASSLPYNEQFF.

The J gene is TRBJ2-3, the V gene TRBV4-3; 8 positions match TRBD2. CDR3 length equals 15 residues. Germline assignment: CDR1 LGHNA and CDR2 YSLEER. The ends lost 0 bases at V and 4 bases at J; junction bases unmatched: 3. CDR3 residues: CASSQDRTSPDTQYF. DNA for the CDR3: TGCGCCAGCAGCCAAGATAGGACTAGCCCAGATACGCAGTATTTT.

This clone was counted a few times. V and J are TRBV4-2 and TRBJ2-2; D possibly corresponds to TRBD1 (6 bases). The CDR3 is made up of 15 amino acids. Between the trimmed V and J ends, which lost 1 base and 3 bases, there was a span of 9 bases. CDR1 and CDR2 (germline): LGHNA, YNFKEQ. The CDR3 is CASSQGQEYTGELFF. CDR3 nucleotides: TGTGCCAGCAGCCAAGGACAGGAATACACCGGGGAGCTGTTTTTT.